Detailed here is one TCR beta chain. Libraries were prepared by immunoSEQ multiplex PCR; TCRdb keeps only in-frame clonotypes and omits some of them. The sample consists of about 53,000 clones, approximately 91% of them appearing once. Trimming cost V 2 bases and J 6 bases, with 17 bases left between them. Germline V CDR1 and CDR2: MNHNS, SASEGT. The CDR3 covers 15 residues. The data originate from a study of T cell changes during pregnancy in multiple sclerosis. This chain connects TRBV6-1 to TRBJ2-7; D unresolved. This sequence originates from a female donor with multiple sclerosis, enrolled in a pregnancy study. The sample here was CD4+ T cells from peripheral blood mononuclear cells, taken in the third trimester of pregnancy. CDR3 in DNA: TGTGCCAGCAGTGAATCGGTCCTACTCAACGGCGAGCAGTACTTC. This sequence encodes CASSESVLLNGEQYF.